Detailed here is one T cell receptor beta chain. The record originates from a study of Ad26.COV2.S vaccination and SARS-CoV-2 variants. Clones were read by immunoSEQ multiplex PCR, and TCRdb kept only the in-frame ones, dropping some. The table records 450,000 to 550,000 clones, approximately 89% of them present only once. V was clipped by 4 bases and J by 5 bases, with 12 bases between them. Germline CDR1 ENHRY, CDR2 SYGVKD. This CDR3 spans 14 amino acids. Treatment here: 15 to 20 received Ad26.COV2.S at low or high dose, single or two shots; 5 received placebo; per-sample allocation not given. The samples date from day 63 after the first vaccine or placebo injection. The individual, an adult aged 18-55 years, was a donor in Boston.

The source was peripheral blood, collected in a trial of Ad26.COV2.S vaccine versus placebo. The receptor's source is a person aged 18-65 years who received the Ad26.COV2.S COVID-19 vaccine or a placebo. V is TRBV10-3 and J is TRBJ1-5, with TRBD1 as a possible D gene (6 bases). In nucleotides, the CDR3 is TGTGCCATCAGTGTCACAGGGAACGATCAGCCCCAGCATTTT. Its protein is CAISVTGNDQPQHF.